The 24 T cell receptor beta chains reported below all come from one sample, sequenced in a study of blood T cells in healthy people across ages. The use of a sample-barcoded 5' primer and a J-beta primer mix characterized a second PCR of roughly 7 to 11 cycles. TCRdb ran MiXCR on the 5' RACE reads and lists one entry per CDR3 protein. The table records approximately 1.5 million distinct CDR3 sequences, 35% to 45% of them present only once. The sequenced sample was blood. The receptors come from a woman aged 18-29 years in good health.

This clonotype was picked up a small number of times. The V and J genes are TRBV12-3 or TRBV12-4 and TRBJ1-2; D might be TRBD1 (5 bases). This CDR3 is built from 15 residues. V lost 1 base and J 4 bases, leaving 13 bases between the germline ends. The CDR3 loop reads CASSLDSGTGYGYTF. In DNA, the CDR3 is TGTGCCAGCAGTTTAGACTCCGGGACGGGCTATGGCTACACCTTC.

This clonotype was picked up a small number of times. The J gene is TRBJ2-6, the V gene TRBV12-3 or TRBV12-4; possibly TRBD1 for D (5 bases). The CDR3 is 18 amino acids. Trimming took 2 bases from V and 0 from J, leaving 14 bases between them. The CDR3 here is CASSLSDLGASGANVLTF. CDR3 DNA sequence: TGTGCCAGCAGTTTATCGGACCTTGGGGCCTCTGGGGCCAACGTCCTGACTTTC.

This clonotype was detected ten times or more. This rearrangement joins TRBV20-1 to TRBJ2-7; D not resolved. The germline V gene encodes CDR1 DFQATT and CDR2 SNEGSKA (reference sequence). This CDR3 region has 12 residues. V dropped 1 base and J dropped 4 bases, with 8 bases sitting between them. The CDR3 bases are TGCAGTGCTAGAGTTCCGGATTACGAGCAGTACTTC. Translating it yields CSARVPDYEQYF.

The sample holds a few counts of this clonotype. The chain recombines TRBV7-9 with TRBJ1-2; D gene ambiguous. Trimming took 3 bases from V and 4 from J, leaving 12 bases between them. Germline V gives CDR1 SEHNR, CDR2 FQNEAQ (reference sequence). The CDR3 spans 14 residues. CDR3: CASSFIADVYGYTF. CDR3 in DNA: TGTGCCAGCAGCTTTATTGCTGACGTCTATGGCTACACCTTC. The full variable domain, completed using reference TRBV7-9 and TRBJ1-2, is DTGVSQNPRHKITKRGQNVTFRCDPISEHNRLYWYRQTLGQGPEFLTYFQNEAQLEKSRLLSDRFSAERPKGSFSTLEIQRTEQGDSAMYLCASSFIADVYGYTFGSGTRLTVV.

The gene calls are TRBV11-2 and TRBJ2-7; D call uncertain. Germline V gene data show CDR1 as SGHAT and CDR2 as FQNNGV. This CDR3 has 16 amino acids. V was clipped by 3 bases and J by 0 bases, with 15 bases between them. The CDR3, as DNA: TGTGCCAGCAGCTTCGTAGCTACTTCCATCTCCTACGAGCAGTACTTC. The encoded protein is CASSFVATSISYEQYF. Full variable domain (remainder filled in from reference TRBV11-2 and TRBJ2-7): EAGVAQSPRYKIIEKRQSVAFWCNPISGHATLYWYQQILGQGPKLLIQFQNNGVVDDSQLPKDRFSAERLKGVDSTLKIQPAKLEDSAVYLCASSFVATSISYEQYFGPGTRLTVT.

In this sample, this clonotype turned up a few times. Here the CDR3 DNA reads TGCAGTGCTCTTGAAGACAGGGTAAGGTACGAGCAGTACTTC. It codes for CSALEDRVRYEQYF. This sequence joins TRBV20-1 and TRBJ2-7; 7 bases fit TRBD1. CDR1 DFQATT and CDR2 SNEGSKA come from the germline V gene (reference sequence). Trimming cost V 5 bases and J 4 bases; bases outside gene matches: 11. The CDR3 sequence is 14 residues long.

V is TRBV27 and J is TRBJ2-3; D not resolved. Per the germline V gene, CDR1 is MNHEY and CDR2 is SMNVEV (reference sequence). The V end was cut by 5 bases, the J end by 0 bases, with 15 bases between. The CDR3 sequence is 16 residues long. This CDR3 reads CASSAPPRSSTDTQYF. CDR3 bases: TGTGCCAGCAGTGCCCCTCCCAGATCTAGCACAGATACGCAGTATTTT.

This clonotype was picked up a small number of times. The chain employs TRBV20-1 and TRBJ1-6; possible D gene TRBD1, 5 bases. V was shortened by 8 bases and J by 10 bases, with 18 bases between the two germline ends. The CDR3 runs 13 residues. Germline CDR1 reads DFQATT; CDR2 reads SNEGSKA (reference sequence). This chain's CDR3 is CSSGVGTSSPLHF. The CDR3 DNA reads TGCAGTAGCGGAGTGGGGACCAGCTCACCCCTCCACTTT.

The CDR3 sequence: CASSYVTSGVFPDTQYF. The DNA of the CDR3 is TGTGCCAGCAGTTACGTGACTAGCGGGGTGTTTCCGGATACGCAGTATTTT. The chain couples TRBV6-6 to TRBJ2-3; TRBD2 agrees at 11 bases. The CDR3 sequence is 17 residues long. V lost 2 bases and J lost 6; bases outside the gene matches: 10. CDR1 is MNHNY, CDR2 SVGAGI, per germline (reference sequence).

This clonotype has a handful of counts. The rearrangement uses TRBV3-1 and TRBJ2-7, with 7 bases lining up with TRBD2. Trimming cost V 1 base and J 2 bases; bases outside gene matches: 5. Germline assignment: CDR1 LGHDT and CDR2 YNNKEL (reference sequence). The CDR3 consists of 15 residues. DNA for the CDR3: TGTGCCAGCAGCCAAGTGGGAGGGAGTACCTACGAGCAGTACTTC. It codes for CASSQVGGSTYEQYF.

DNA for the CDR3: TGCAGTGGGACGGGACGGATGAACACTGAAGCTTTCTTT. Translation: CSGTGRMNTEAFF. V and J are TRBV20-1 and TRBJ1-1, with D possibly being TRBD1 (5 bases). The CDR3 totals 13 residues. Trimming cost V 7 bases and J 0 bases, with 12 bases left between them. Germline V gene sequence: CDR1 DFQATT, CDR2 SNEGSKA (reference sequence).

There are many counts of this clonotype. The chain is built from TRBV4-1 and TRBJ2-5; D is unresolved. Trimming took 1 base from V and 1 from J, leaving 7 bases between them. Per the germline V gene, CDR1 is MGHRA and CDR2 is YSYEKL. The CDR3 is 14 amino acids. As DNA, the CDR3 is TGCGCCAGCAGCCAAGTGGTTAGCCAAGAGACCCAGTACTTC. Translated, it gives CASSQVVSQETQYF.

As to this clonotype: Sequence at one end of the junction differs from germline and may be a read error. The J gene is TRBJ2-1, the V gene TRBV28; D gene ambiguous. The CDR3 is made up of 11 amino acids. Germline loops: CDR1 MDHEN, CDR2 SYDVKM. The DNA of the CDR3 is TGTGCCGGCAGGACGGACAATGAGCAGTTCTTC. This sequence encodes CAGRTDNEQFF.

CDR3 nucleotide sequence: TGCGCCAGCAGCCAAGTTGGGGGGGAGTTCTACGAGCAGTACTTC. This translates into CASSQVGGEFYEQYF. The J gene is TRBJ2-7, the V gene TRBV4-1, with 7 bases matching TRBD2. This CDR3 comprises 15 residues. The germline CDR1 and CDR2 sequences are MGHRA and YSYEKL. The V segment lost 1 base and the J segment 3 bases; nucleotides outside the gene matches: 6.

This chain uses TRBV3-1 with TRBJ2-7; 8 nucleotides agree with TRBD1. Losses at the gene ends were 6 bases for V and 4 bases for J; bases not matched to a gene: 8. The V gene's germline CDR1 is LGHDT and CDR2 YNNKEL (reference sequence). This CDR3 contains 14 residues. CDR3 amino acids: CASSLWTGRYEQYF. As DNA, the CDR3 is TGTGCCAGCAGTCTTTGGACAGGGAGGTACGAGCAGTACTTC.

The chain joins TRBV5-1 to TRBJ2-2; maybe TRBD1 (6 bases). V was shortened by 4 bases and J by 4 bases, with 20 bases between the two germline ends. Germline-derived CDR1 and CDR2 are SGHRS and YFSETQ. This CDR3 spans 17 amino acids. The CDR3 sequence: CASSTRQAFPGTGELFF. For the CDR3, the DNA is TGCGCCAGCAGCACTCGACAGGCCTTCCCCGGCACCGGGGAGCTGTTTTTT.

In regard to this clonotype: The junction and the germline gene differ at one end; a read error may be behind it. CDR3 sequence reads: CARSSGQGARNQPQHF. The CDR3, as DNA: TGTGCCCGCAGCTCCGGACAGGGGGCTAGGAATCAGCCCCAGCATTTT. This chain uses TRBV9 with TRBJ1-5, with TRBD1 identical over 11 bases. The CDR3 is made up of 16 amino acids. Germline lookup yields CDR1 SGDLS and CDR2 YYNGEE.

The V gene is TRBV7-2, the J gene TRBJ1-4, with TRBD1 matching over 7 bases. V gave up 1 base and J gave up 13 bases; unmatched junction bases: 18. Germline CDR1 reads SGHTA; CDR2 reads FQGNSA. This CDR3 is built from 17 residues. CDR3 loop: CASSLEVSTIDSGGLFF. In nucleotides, the CDR3 is TGTGCCAGCAGCTTAGAGGTATCGACGATAGATTCAGGGGGACTGTTTTTT.

The V call is TRBV28, the J call TRBJ2-3; either TRBD1 or TRBD2 may fit D (5 bases each). V lost 5 bases to trimming and J lost 0 bases, with 15 bases between them. CDR3 length: 16 residues. Germline assignment: CDR1 MDHEN and CDR2 SYDVKM. The DNA for the CDR3 is TGTGCCAGCAGTCACTCGACCTGGGACAGCACAGATACGCAGTATTTT. Translated: CASSHSTWDSTDTQYF.

V and J are TRBV15 and TRBJ2-3; D may correspond to TRBD1 or TRBD2 (5 bases each). The germline V gene has CDR1 LNHNV and CDR2 YYDKDF (reference sequence). The V end was cut by 0 bases, the J end by 0 bases, with 7 bases between. The CDR3 runs 15 residues. As DNA, the CDR3 is TGTGCCACCAGCAGAGATCGGGGCAGCACAGATACGCAGTATTTT. It codes for CATSRDRGSTDTQYF.

The gene calls are TRBV9 and TRBJ2-1; 9 bases are a match to TRBD1. The germline CDR1 and CDR2 sequences are SGDLS and YYNGEE. There are 15 residues in the CDR3. Trimming took 4 bases from V and 5 from J; bases not matched to a gene: 7. CDR3 loop: CASSIYGTGHNEQFF. The CDR3 DNA reads as TGTGCCAGCAGCATCTATGGGACAGGGCACAATGAGCAGTTCTTC.

This clonotype has only a few counts. The chain combines TRBV6-2 or TRBV6-3 with TRBJ1-6; D is perhaps TRBD1 (6 bases). The CDR3 length is 14 residues. Per germline, CDR1 MNHEY and CDR2 SVGEGT. V lost 7 bases to trimming and J lost 7 bases, with 14 bases between them. The CDR3 bases are TGTGCCAGCATCCCAGGGGAAACCAATTCACCCCTCCACTTT. Residues: CASIPGETNSPLHF.

The DNA of the CDR3 is TGCAGTGCTAGCGGGTCGGCCTCGAGCTTCTACGAGCAGTACTTC. Protein product: CSASGSASSFYEQYF. The chain has TRBV20-1 and TRBJ2-7, with D hard to call. With 3 bases removed from V and 3 bases from J, the gap between germline ends came to 18 bases. CDR3 length equals 15 residues. Germline values: CDR1 DFQATT, CDR2 SNEGSKA (reference sequence).

This clonotype was detected a few times. The chain uses TRBV5-1 and TRBJ2-3, with TRBD2 matching 8 bases. V was clipped by 4 bases and J by 4 bases; unmatched bases: 11. Germline-derived CDR1 and CDR2 are SGHRS and YFSETQ. This CDR3 contains 16 residues. CDR3 DNA: TGCGCCAGCAGCACTAGCGGACTACTGGGCGCAGATACGCAGTATTTT. Translating it yields CASSTSGLLGADTQYF.